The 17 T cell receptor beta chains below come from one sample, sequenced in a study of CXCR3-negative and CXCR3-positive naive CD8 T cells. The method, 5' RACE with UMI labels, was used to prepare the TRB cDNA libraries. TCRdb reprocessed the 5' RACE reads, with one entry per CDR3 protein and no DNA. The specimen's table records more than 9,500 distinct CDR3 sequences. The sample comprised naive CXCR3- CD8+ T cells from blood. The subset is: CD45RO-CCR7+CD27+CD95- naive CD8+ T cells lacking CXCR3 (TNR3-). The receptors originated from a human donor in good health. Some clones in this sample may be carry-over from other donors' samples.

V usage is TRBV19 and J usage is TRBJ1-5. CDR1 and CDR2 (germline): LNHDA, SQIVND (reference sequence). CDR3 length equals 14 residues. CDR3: CASSTLTSNQPQHF.

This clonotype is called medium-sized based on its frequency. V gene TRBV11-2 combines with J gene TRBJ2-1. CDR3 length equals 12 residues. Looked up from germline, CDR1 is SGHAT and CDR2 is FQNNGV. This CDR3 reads CASSFYYNEQFF.

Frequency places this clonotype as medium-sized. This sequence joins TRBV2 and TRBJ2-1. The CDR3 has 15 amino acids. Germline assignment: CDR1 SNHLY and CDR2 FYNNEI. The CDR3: CASSEGGSSYNEQFF. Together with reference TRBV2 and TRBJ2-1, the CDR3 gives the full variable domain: EPEVTQTPSHQVTQMGQEVILRCVPISNHLYFYWYRQILGQKVEFLVSFYNNEISEKSEIFDDQFSVERPDGSNFTLKIRSTKLEDSAMYFCASSEGGSSYNEQFFGPGTRLTVL.

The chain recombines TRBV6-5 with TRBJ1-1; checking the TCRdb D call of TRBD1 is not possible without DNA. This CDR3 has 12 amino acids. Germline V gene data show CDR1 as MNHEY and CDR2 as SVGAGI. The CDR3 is CASSYGAGEAFF.

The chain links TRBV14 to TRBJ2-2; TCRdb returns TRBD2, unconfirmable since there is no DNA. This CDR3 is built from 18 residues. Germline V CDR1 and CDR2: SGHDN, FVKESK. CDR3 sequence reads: CASSLTSGRPGGTGELFF.

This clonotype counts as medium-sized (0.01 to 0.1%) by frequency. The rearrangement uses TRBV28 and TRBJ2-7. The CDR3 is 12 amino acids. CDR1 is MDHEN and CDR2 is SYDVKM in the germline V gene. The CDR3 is CASSFDSYEQYF.

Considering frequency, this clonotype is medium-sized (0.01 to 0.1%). The CDR3: CASGPDPEGYTF. The rearrangement links TRBV12-5 to TRBJ1-2; TCRdb's D call of TRBD1 is untestable without DNA. The CDR3 is 12 residues long. The V gene's germline CDR1 is LGHNT and CDR2 FRNRAP.

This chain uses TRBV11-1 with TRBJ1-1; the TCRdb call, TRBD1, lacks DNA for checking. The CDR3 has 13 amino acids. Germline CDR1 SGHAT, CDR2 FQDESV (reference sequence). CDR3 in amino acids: CASSLGAPSEAFF.

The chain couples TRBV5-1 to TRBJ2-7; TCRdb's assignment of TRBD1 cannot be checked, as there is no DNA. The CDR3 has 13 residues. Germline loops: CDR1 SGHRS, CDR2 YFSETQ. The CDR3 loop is CASSHRGPYEQYF.

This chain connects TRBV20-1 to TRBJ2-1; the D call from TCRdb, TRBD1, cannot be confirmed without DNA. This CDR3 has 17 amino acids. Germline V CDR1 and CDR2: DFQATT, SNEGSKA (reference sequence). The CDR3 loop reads CSARPRETPRLGSEQFF.

The CDR3 sequence: CASSPLGRGSTDTQYF. The chain has TRBV10-2 and TRBJ2-3; the D gene TCRdb calls, TRBD1, cannot be checked with no DNA. CDR3 length: 16 residues. In germline, CDR1 is WSHSY, CDR2 SAAADI.

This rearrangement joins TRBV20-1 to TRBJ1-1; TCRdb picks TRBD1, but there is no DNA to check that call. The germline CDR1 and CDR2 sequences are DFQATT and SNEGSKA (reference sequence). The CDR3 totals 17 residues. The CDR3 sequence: CSASWGQGASPRTEAFF.

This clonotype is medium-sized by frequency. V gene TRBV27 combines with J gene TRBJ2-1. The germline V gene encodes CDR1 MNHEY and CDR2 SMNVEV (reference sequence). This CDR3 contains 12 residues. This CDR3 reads CASSPSSREQFF.

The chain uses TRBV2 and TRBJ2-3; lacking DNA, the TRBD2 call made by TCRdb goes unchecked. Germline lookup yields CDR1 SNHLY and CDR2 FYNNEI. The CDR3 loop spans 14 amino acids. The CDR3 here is CASWTSGSTDTQYF.

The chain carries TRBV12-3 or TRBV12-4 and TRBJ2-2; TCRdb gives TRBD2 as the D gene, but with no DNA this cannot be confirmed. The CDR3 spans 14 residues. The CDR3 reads CASSSSTDTGELFF.

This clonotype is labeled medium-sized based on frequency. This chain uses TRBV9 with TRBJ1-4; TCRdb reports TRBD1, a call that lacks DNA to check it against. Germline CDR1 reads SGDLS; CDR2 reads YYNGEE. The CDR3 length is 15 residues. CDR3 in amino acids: CASSGVGQGSEKLFF.

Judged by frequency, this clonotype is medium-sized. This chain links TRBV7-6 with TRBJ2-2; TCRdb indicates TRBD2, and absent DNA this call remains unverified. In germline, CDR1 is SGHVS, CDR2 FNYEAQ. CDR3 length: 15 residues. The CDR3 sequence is CASSKDGSLAGELFF.